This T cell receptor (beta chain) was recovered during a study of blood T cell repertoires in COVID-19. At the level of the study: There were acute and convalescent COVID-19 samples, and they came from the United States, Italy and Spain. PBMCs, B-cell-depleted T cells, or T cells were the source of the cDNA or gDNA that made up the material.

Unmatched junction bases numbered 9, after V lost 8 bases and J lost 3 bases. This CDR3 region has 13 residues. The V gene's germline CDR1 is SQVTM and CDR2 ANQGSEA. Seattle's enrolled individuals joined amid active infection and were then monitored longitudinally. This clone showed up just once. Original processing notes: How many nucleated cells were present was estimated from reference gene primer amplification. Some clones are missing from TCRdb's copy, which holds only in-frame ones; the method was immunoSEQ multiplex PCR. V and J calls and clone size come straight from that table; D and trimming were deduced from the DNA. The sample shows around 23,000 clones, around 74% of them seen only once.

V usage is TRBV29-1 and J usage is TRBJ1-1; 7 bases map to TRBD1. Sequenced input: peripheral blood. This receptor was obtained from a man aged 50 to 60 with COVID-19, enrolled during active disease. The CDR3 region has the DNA TGCAGCAACAGAGACAGGGCGGACACTGAAGCTTTCTTT. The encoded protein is CSNRDRADTEAFF.